This is a list of T cell receptor beta chains from one sample in a study of blood T cell repertoires in COVID-19. Measured with immunoSEQ multiplex PCR; TCRdb has only the in-frame clones, and not every one. This table holds about 200,000 clones, around nine tenths found once. The sequencing sample was made of peripheral blood. These receptors were taken from a young man with active or convalescent COVID-19. CDR3s include the opening cysteine and the closing phenylalanine or tryptophan. D genes are given only for firm matches. Clone size, where shown, is once, few, many, or a class for clones that have expanded.

>TRBJ2-3|TRBV10-3|.|.
CAIRQNSISTDTQYF
TGTGCCATCAGGCAGAACAGTATCAGCACAGATACGCAGTATTTT
>TRBJ1-6|TRBV7-3|.|.
CASSLDTGNNSPLHF
TGTGCCAGCAGCTTGGACACAGGTAATAATTCACCCCTCCACTTT
>TRBJ2-7|TRBV18|.|.
CASSPPGIPGEQYF
TGTGCCAGCTCACCACCGGGGATTCCGGGGGAGCAGTACTTC
>TRBJ2-2|TRBV24-1|.|.
CATSGTQGGELFF
TGTGCCACCAGTGGTACACAGGGCGGGGAGCTGTTTTTT
>TRBJ2-1|TRBV2|TRBD2|once
CASSPTGLADNEQFF
TGTGCCAGCAGCCCCACCGGACTAGCGGACAATGAGCAGTTCTTC
>TRBJ2-1|TRBV5-1|TRBD2|.
CASSPHGRLAGGPDNEQFF
TGCGCCAGCAGCCCGCATGGCCGACTAGCGGGAGGGCCCGACAATGAGCAGTTCTTC
>TRBJ2-1|TRBV18|TRBD2|.
CASSPPLAGGYNEQFF
TGTGCCAGCTCACCACCCCTAGCGGGAGGCTACAATGAGCAGTTCTTC
>TRBJ1-2|TRBV6-5|.|.
CASSNTGFGSGGYTF
TGTGCCAGCAGTAACACAGGGTTCGGGTCTGGGGGATACACCTTC
>TRBJ1-3|TRBV6-6|TRBD1|.
CASSLRGAGNTIYF
TGTGCCAGCAGTCTCAGGGGGGCTGGAAACACCATATATTTT
>TRBJ1-1|TRBV29-1|.|once
CSVRQDTNTEAFF
TGCAGCGTAAGACAGGACACGAACACTGAAGCTTTCTTT
>TRBJ2-7|TRBV29-1|.|few
CSVGLSSYEQYF
TGCAGCGTCGGACTGAGCTCCTACGAGCAGTACTTC
>TRBJ1-4|TRBV6-4|.|.
CASSDTSTTGSNEKLFF
TGTGCCAGCAGTGACACGAGTACGACAGGATCTAATGAAAAACTGTTTTTT
>TRBJ1-5|TRBV13|.|.
CASSLGAVQPQHF
TGTGCCAGCAGCTTAGGGGCGGTTCAGCCCCAGCATTTT
>TRBJ1-1|TRBV7-9|.|.
CASSLWGRESEAFF
TGTGCCAGCAGCTTATGGGGGCGCGAGTCTGAAGCTTTCTTT
>TRBJ2-3|TRBV27|TRBD2|.
CASSYGTSGGDTQYF
TGTGCCAGCAGTTACGGGACTAGCGGAGGGGATACGCAGTATTTT
>TRBJ2-7|TRBV6-5|TRBD2|once
CASRTGLAGVEQYF
TGTGCCAGTCGTACGGGACTAGCGGGAGTCGAGCAGTACTTC
>TRBJ1-2|TRBV29-1|.|.
CSVERDTANYGYTF
TGCAGCGTTGAAAGAGACACCGCTAACTATGGCTACACCTTC
>TRBJ2-5|TRBV10-3|.|.
CAISESLRETQYF
TGTGCCATCAGTGAGTCCCTACGGGAGACCCAGTACTTC
>TRBJ2-2|TRBV25-1|TRBD2|.
CASSERGRQTGELFF
TGTGCCAGCAGTGAACGCGGGAGGCAAACCGGGGAGCTGTTTTTT
>TRBJ1-5|TRBV7-8|.|.
CASSSPRDNQPQHF
TGTGCCAGCAGCTCGCCCAGGGACAATCAGCCCCAGCATTTT
>TRBJ1-2|TRBV11-2|.|.
CASSFGQYGYTF
TGTGCCAGCAGTTTTGGACAGTATGGCTACACCTTC
>TRBJ2-5|TRBV6-5|TRBD1|.
CASSYVRGRTETQYF
TGTGCCAGCAGTTACGTAAGGGGGCGCACGGAGACCCAGTACTTC
>TRBJ1-4|TRBV6-5|TRBD1|.
CASRGTGDEKLFF
TGTGCCAGCCGAGGGACAGGGGATGAAAAACTGTTTTTT
>TRBJ2-1|TRBV7-6|TRBD2|.
CASTPSGGYNEQFF
TGTGCCTCTACCCCCTCGGGAGGGTACAATGAGCAGTTCTTC
>TRBJ1-1|TRBV5-6|.|.
CASSFSHLGGEAFF
TGTGCCAGCAGCTTCTCCCACCTTGGCGGAGAAGCTTTCTTT
>TRBJ1-1|TRBV30|TRBD1|.
CAWSATGVRLYTEAFF
TGTGCCTGGAGTGCCACAGGGGTGCGTCTCTACACTGAAGCTTTCTTT
>TRBJ2-3|TRBV29-1|.|.
CSVDVNLGADTQYF
TGCAGCGTTGATGTCAACCTCGGGGCAGATACGCAGTATTTT
>TRBJ2-3|TRBV7-9|TRBD2|few
CASSLLLAGGPDTQYF
TGTGCCAGCAGCTTACTGCTAGCGGGGGGGCCAGATACGCAGTATTTT
>TRBJ1-2|TRBV10-3|.|.
CAISESGGAYYGYTF
TGTGCCATCAGTGAGTCGGGAGGGGCATACTATGGCTACACCTTC
>TRBJ2-7|TRBV11-3|TRBD2|.
CASSRPSGVDYEQYF
TGTGCCAGCAGCAGACCCAGCGGGGTCGACTACGAGCAGTACTTC
>TRBJ2-6|TRBV5-5|.|.
CASSPGDWGAGANVLTF
TGTGCCAGCAGCCCCGGGGATTGGGGAGCTGGGGCCAACGTCCTGACTTTC
>TRBJ1-5|TRBV7-9|.|.
CASSLASSNQPQHF
TGTGCCAGCAGCTTAGCCTCCAGCAATCAGCCCCAGCATTTT
>TRBJ1-3|TRBV30|TRBD1|.
CAWRTGTAGNTIYF
TGTGCCTGGAGGACTGGGACAGCCGGAAACACCATATATTTT